Below, one T cell receptor (beta chain) is given with its context. This record belongs to a study of patients and donors after allogeneic stem cell transplantation. The V gene's germline CDR1 is MGHDK and CDR2 SYGVNS. The CDR3 runs to 16 residues. The V segment lost 2 bases and the J segment 6 bases; nucleotides outside the gene matches: 7. TCRdb processed the RT-PCR reads anew with MiXCR; each CDR3 protein has one entry. The sample comprises fewer than 75,000 distinct CDR3 sequences, 13% of which are singletons, and approximately 32% rests with the top ten. The gene calls are TRBV25-1 and TRBJ2-2; 9 bases are shared with TRBD2. What was sequenced was blood, either unsorted or a sorted T cell fraction (not recorded which). This TCR came from a human donor who was either an allogeneic HSCT recipient or a stem cell or donor lymphocyte infusion donor (not recorded which). It is not recorded whose cells these are; they may come from a transplant donor. CDR3 protein: CASSEIYGTSSGELFF. For the CDR3, the DNA is TGTGCCAGCAGTGAAATCTACGGGACTAGCTCCGGGGAGCTGTTTTTT.